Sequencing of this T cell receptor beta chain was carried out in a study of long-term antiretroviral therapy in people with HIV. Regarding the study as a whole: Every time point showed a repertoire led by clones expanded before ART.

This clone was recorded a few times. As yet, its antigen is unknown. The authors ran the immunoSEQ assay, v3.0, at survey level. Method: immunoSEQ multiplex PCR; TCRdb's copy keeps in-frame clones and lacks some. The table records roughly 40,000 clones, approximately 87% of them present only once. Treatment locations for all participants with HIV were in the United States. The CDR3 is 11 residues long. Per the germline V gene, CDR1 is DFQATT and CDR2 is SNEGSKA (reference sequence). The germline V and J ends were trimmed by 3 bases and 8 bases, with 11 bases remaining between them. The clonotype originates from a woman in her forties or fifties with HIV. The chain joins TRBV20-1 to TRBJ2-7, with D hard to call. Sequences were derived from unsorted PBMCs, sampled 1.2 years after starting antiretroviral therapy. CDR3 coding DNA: TGCAGTGCTAGGGACGGAGCCAAGCAGTACTTC. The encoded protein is CSARDGAKQYF.